This T cell receptor (beta chain) derives from a study of blood T cell repertoires in COVID-19 (dated by TCRdb to about 2020). The study in broad terms: Samples from collaborators originated in the United States, Italy and Spain and spanned both the acute and convalescent phases of COVID-19. HLA class I and class II types, where available, came from metadata supplied by the sample provider rather than from assay-based typing. The repertoires were made available in a free public database intended to serve as a resource for research on the immune response to SARS-CoV-2. Samples were obtained from the ongoing ImmuneRACE study (first 160 participants) and from over 1,000 subjects provided by 6 global collaborators. The prospective study material was composed of cDNA or gDNA derived from T cells, B-cell-depleted T cells, or PBMCs. Deeply sampled blood TCRbeta repertoires from subjects exposed to, actively infected with, or recovered from COVID-19 were included in the dataset. A de-identified subject ID, COVID-19 status, age in years and sex were almost always included in the sample metadata. The paper's findings and limits, for the study overall: The quantity of clinical and demographic metadata differed by source and by participant and was supplied without curation.

The immunoSEQ Assay, a bias-controlled multiplex PCR, was used to amplify TCRbeta CDR3 regions from genomic DNA. In the authors' own workflow: Within the assay, amplification of reference gene primers was used to estimate how many nucleated cells each sample contained. To quantify the absolute abundance of each unique TCRbeta CDR3 rearrangement, sequence reads were collapsed and filtered. For each sample, productive Simpson clonality was calculated as the square root of Simpson's diversity index over productive rearrangements. The source is immuneACCESS, and TCRdb retained only in-frame sequences with V and J called. Part of the clones is not carried over; for the studies checked, unresolved V genes explain less than half of this, and the remainder is unexplained. The V and J calls and clone size were taken over from that table, and D and trimming were inferred from the DNA. The table for this sample lists about 480,000 clones; 70% to 90% of them were counted only once. Together, the top ten hold 1.5% to 2% of the sample.

With regard to this clone: It has no known antigen specificity. Nothing much larger sits one base from this clone, and base qualities are not available.

V sheds 3 bases and J sheds 5 bases, leaving 14 bases between their ends. CDR1 and CDR2, looked up from the germline V gene, are KGHSH and LQKENI. From cysteine to phenylalanine, the CDR3 is 14 amino acids long. This entry keeps only the CDR3 DNA: 42 bases, framed from base 1. Enrolling through a virtual design, the prospective study's participants ranged in age from roughly 18 to 95 years and lived across roughly 23 United States geographic areas. In the prospective study, cohorts were assigned on the basis of participant-reported clinical history obtained from a screening survey and a study questionnaire. Recovered participants in ImmuneRACE Cohort 3 were defined by two consecutive negative NP/OP PCR tests, clearance by a healthcare professional, or resolution of symptoms. In the prospective study, mobile phlebotomists collected whole blood, serum and a nasopharyngeal or oropharyngeal swab from each participant. Over an approximately two-month period, participants in the prospective study had the option of providing additional blood draws and questionnaires. Before DNA extraction, prospective study blood samples were shipped either frozen or at room temperature.

This TCR was sampled from a middle-aged woman who had recovered from COVID-19. Sequencing was performed on PBMCs or T cells enriched from blood (not recorded which). Recombination connected TRBV18 to TRBJ2-7; matching of 6 bases hints at TRBD2 as the D gene. The CDR3 corresponds to CASSPTTSSHEQYF. The bases are TGTGCCAGCTCACCCACGACTAGTTCTCACGAGCAGTACTTC.